Reported below is one T cell receptor (beta chain). The source of the sample is a study of T cell changes during pregnancy in multiple sclerosis. TCRdb's copy holds only in-frame clones and misses some; the assay was immunoSEQ multiplex PCR. The profile shows around 71,000 clones, around 90% of them singletons. The germline gives CDR1 SGHTS, CDR2 YDEGEE. Trimming cost V 3 bases and J 4 bases; bases outside gene matches: 4. The CDR3 consists of 16 residues. The clonotype originates from a female donor with multiple sclerosis, enrolled in a pregnancy study. The sample in question was peripheral blood, obtained in the third trimester of pregnancy. The rearrangement uses TRBV5-8 and TRBJ2-1, with 13 bases lining up with TRBD2. In DNA, the CDR3 is TGTGCCAGCAGCTCGGGACTAGCGGGACTATACAATGAGCAGTTCTTC. This gives the protein CASSSGLAGLYNEQFF.